This entry lists 24 T cell receptor beta chains sequenced from one sample in a study of cytomegalovirus exposure and HLA in healthy donors. Only in-frame clones appear in the TCRdb table, and some are missing; sequencing was by immunoSEQ multiplex PCR. The table has about 140,000 clones, around 87% seen once. The sequencing input was PBMCs. The receptors shown here come from a man aged 18 to 29 in good health and CMV-seropositive.

This chain uses TRBV2 with TRBJ1-2; 11 bases align to TRBD1. The CDR3 is 15 amino acids. Germline V gene sequence: CDR1 SNHLY, CDR2 FYNNEI. J gave up 7 bases and V 3 bases, and 7 bases lay outside the gene matches. Written as DNA, the CDR3 is TGTGCCAGCAGTGAGCCGGGACAGGGGGAGGGTGGCTACACCTTC. Translated: CASSEPGQGEGGYTF.

The rearrangement uses TRBV27 and TRBJ1-1, with 10 bases matching TRBD1. Germline V gives CDR1 MNHEY, CDR2 SMNVEV (reference sequence). Trimming at V came to 4 bases and at J to 0 bases, leaving 17 bases not matched to a gene. The CDR3 sequence is 20 residues long. The CDR3 region is CASSSRQGAPPEGVNTEAFF. The CDR3 bases are TGTGCCAGCAGTTCCCGACAGGGGGCTCCCCCTGAAGGCGTGAACACTGAAGCTTTCTTT.

J is TRBJ1-2 and V is TRBV5-1; TRBD1 might be the D (6 bases). CDR3 length equals 14 residues. The germline V gene encodes CDR1 SGHRS and CDR2 YFSETQ. Between the trimmed V and J ends, which lost 3 bases and 2 bases, there was a span of 11 bases. The CDR3 protein is CASSSGTSNYGYTF. In nucleotides, the CDR3 is TGCGCCAGCAGCTCCGGGACATCGAACTATGGCTACACCTTC.

This chain links TRBV15 with TRBJ2-3, with 8 bases matching TRBD2. Germline CDR1 and CDR2: LNHNV and YYDKDF (reference sequence). CDR3 length equals 12 residues. Trimming cost V 5 bases and J 12 bases; bases outside gene matches: 7. The CDR3 protein is CATSPSGSQQYF. The CDR3 nucleotides read TGTGCCACCAGCCCCAGCGGGAGTCAACAGTATTTT.

The chain is built from TRBV10-3 and TRBJ1-3; 9 bases are a match to TRBD1. V gave up 6 bases and J gave up 1 base; unmatched junction bases: 4. This CDR3 is built from 15 residues. In germline, CDR1 is ENHRY, CDR2 SYGVKD. The CDR3 protein is CAISRTGDSGNTIYF. CDR3 bases: TGTGCCATCAGCAGGACAGGGGATTCTGGAAACACCATATATTTT.

The V and J genes are TRBV7-8 and TRBJ2-5; the match to TRBD2 covers 13 bases. Germline-derived CDR1 and CDR2 are SGHVS and FQNEAQ. The CDR3 contains 20 residues. V lost 3 bases, J lost 7 bases, and 20 bases stayed unmatched. The CDR3 DNA is TGTGCCAGCAGCTTTGGGCTAAGGACTAGCGGGAGTGCGTGGGTTCGGACCCAGTACTTC. Translated: CASSFGLRTSGSAWVRTQYF.

The rearrangement uses TRBV14 and TRBJ2-3, with D uncertain. CDR3 length: 15 residues. The germline gives CDR1 SGHDN, CDR2 FVKESK. V was cut by 5 bases and J by 1 base, with 13 bases left in between. CDR3 DNA sequence: TGTGCCAGCAGCGGTCGTGGTATAGGCACAGATACGCAGTATTTT. Translating gives CASSGRGIGTDTQYF. The whole variable domain, remainder taken from reference TRBV14 and TRBJ2-3, is EAGVTQFPSHSVIEKGQTVTLRCDPISGHDNLYWYRRVMGKEIKFLLHFVKESKQDESGMPNNRFLAERTGGTYSTLKVQPAELEDSGVYFCASSGRGIGTDTQYFGPGTRLTVL.

The chain uses TRBV7-9 and TRBJ2-7; maybe TRBD2 (5 bases). The V gene's germline CDR1 is SEHNR and CDR2 FQNEAQ (reference sequence). The V end lost 4 bases, the J end lost 7 bases, and 17 bases lay between the germline ends. The CDR3 contains 14 residues. The CDR3, as DNA: TGTGCCAGCAGCTCGGGATCGGAAAGAGGAGAGCAGTACTTC. Its protein product is CASSSGSERGEQYF.

This chain uses TRBV11-3 with TRBJ2-1; 7 bases are shared with TRBD1. The germline CDR1 and CDR2 sequences are SGHNT and YENEEA. This CDR3 region has 15 residues. With V trimmed by 2 bases and J by 7 bases, 8 bases remained unmatched. The CDR3 DNA follows: TGTGCCAGCAGCTTACAGCAGGGACAGATTAATGAGCAGTTCTTC. Its protein product is CASSLQQGQINEQFF.

The chain has TRBV29-1 and TRBJ2-7; the match to TRBD1 covers 10 bases. V gave up 6 bases and J gave up 7 bases; unmatched junction bases: 6. The CDR3 sequence is 12 residues long. From germline, CDR1 is SQVTM and CDR2 ANQGSEA. This CDR3 is CSVGTGVREQYF. The CDR3 coding sequence is TGCAGCGTCGGGACAGGGGTGAGAGAGCAGTACTTC.

The V gene is TRBV16, the J gene TRBJ2-7, with 7 bases that match TRBD1. The CDR3 is made up of 14 amino acids. V gave up 5 bases and J gave up 3 bases; unmatched junction bases: 7. CDR1 and CDR2 (germline): KGHSY, FQNENV. This CDR3 is CASSAQGPVYEQYF. CDR3 DNA sequence: TGTGCCAGCAGCGCACAGGGGCCAGTCTACGAGCAGTACTTC. The entire variable domain, with the rest obtained from reference TRBV16 and TRBJ2-7, is as follows: GEEVAQTPKHLVRGEGQKAKLYCAPIKGHSYVFWYQQVLKNEFKFLISFQNENVFDETGMPKERFSAKCLPNSPCSLEIQATKLEDSAVYFCASSAQGPVYEQYFGPGTRLTVT.

This rearrangement joins TRBV7-9 to TRBJ1-1, with 9 nucleotides matching TRBD1. Germline V gives CDR1 SEHNR, CDR2 FQNEAQ (reference sequence). The CDR3 is made up of 13 amino acids. Germline trimming cut 6 bases from V and 7 bases from J; bases unmatched to any gene: 6. CDR3 in amino acids: CASRSTGGGEAFF. CDR3 bases: TGTGCCAGCAGATCGACAGGGGGTGGTGAAGCTTTCTTT.

Of note for this clone: The junction does not match germline at one end; this may be a read error. CDR3 in amino acids: CASSEAGTSGRF. The CDR3 nucleotides read TGTGCCAGCAGTGAAGCCGGGACTAGCGGGCGATTT. V gene TRBV6-1 combines with J gene TRBJ2-3, with 12 positions matching TRBD2. Per the germline V gene, CDR1 is MNHNS and CDR2 is SASEGT. The CDR3 totals 12 residues.

The V and J genes are TRBV5-6 and TRBJ2-2; possible D gene TRBD2, 5 bases. Trimming took 4 bases from V and 0 from J, leaving 13 bases between them. CDR1 and CDR2 from the germline V gene are SGHDT and YYEEEE. This CDR3 spans 16 amino acids. CDR3 region: CASSTRVRSNTGELFF. CDR3 bases: TGTGCCAGCAGCACGCGGGTAAGGTCGAACACCGGGGAGCTGTTTTTT.

The V and J genes are TRBV27 and TRBJ2-7, with 13 positions matching TRBD2. This CDR3 has 15 residues. Per the germline V gene, CDR1 is MNHEY and CDR2 is SMNVEV (reference sequence). After removal of 5 bases from V and 8 bases from J, the junction contained 9 bases not matched to a gene. Written as DNA, the CDR3 is TGTGCCAGCAGTCCCTCGGGACTAGCGGGGCCAAAGCAGTACTTC. Translated: CASSPSGLAGPKQYF.

V and J are TRBV11-3 and TRBJ1-3; D possibly corresponds to TRBD1 (5 bases). The length of the CDR3 is 13 residues. Germline V gene lookup returns CDR1 SGHNT and CDR2 YENEEA. V shed 8 bases and J shed 1 base, with 9 bases lying between them. CDR3 DNA sequence: TGTGCCAGCTCCCGGGGGTCTGGAAACACCATATATTTT. Translation: CASSRGSGNTIYF.

The chain combines TRBV30 with TRBJ2-1; D is ambiguous. Deletions cut 8 bases from V and 4 bases from J, with 9 bases between. Per the germline V gene, CDR1 is GTSNPN and CDR2 is SVGIG (reference sequence). The CDR3 is 11 residues long. CDR3 bases: TGTGCCGCCACCGGTTACAATGAGCAGTTCTTC. Its translation is CAATGYNEQFF.

The chain has TRBV19 and TRBJ1-5; perhaps TRBD1 as D (6 bases). The germline V and J ends were trimmed by 5 bases and 6 bases, with 8 bases remaining between them. The germline V gene has CDR1 LNHDA and CDR2 SQIVND (reference sequence). The CDR3 consists of 12 residues. CDR3 in amino acids: CASSPDSQPQHF. In DNA form, the CDR3 reads TGTGCCAGTAGTCCGGACAGTCAGCCCCAGCATTTT.

The rearrangement links TRBV27 to TRBJ2-5; 7 nucleotides align to TRBD1. V dropped 5 bases and J dropped 1; count of bases not matched to a gene: 7. Germline CDR1 reads MNHEY; CDR2 reads SMNVEV (reference sequence). The CDR3 has 15 amino acids. CDR3 DNA sequence: TGTGCCAGCAGTCTCCTGACAGGGATCCAAGAGACCCAGTACTTC. Protein: CASSLLTGIQETQYF.

The chain links TRBV2 to TRBJ1-5; TRBD1 aligns across 10 bases. After removal of 6 bases from V and 4 bases from J, the junction contained 3 bases not matched to a gene. This CDR3 comprises 14 residues. The V gene's germline CDR1 is SNHLY and CDR2 FYNNEI. The CDR3 here is CASRPGQGNQPQHF. DNA for the CDR3: TGTGCCAGCAGACCGGGACAGGGGAATCAGCCCCAGCATTTT.

This sequence joins TRBV11-2 and TRBJ2-2; the D gene is possibly TRBD1 (5 bases). Germline-derived CDR1 and CDR2 are SGHAT and FQNNGV. The CDR3 consists of 16 residues. Trimming pared 0 bases from V and 4 bases from J, leaving 12 bases between. The CDR3 coding sequence is TGTGCCAGCAGCTTAGATCATACCAGGGCCACCGGGGAGCTGTTTTTT. This encodes CASSLDHTRATGELFF.

The rearrangement joins TRBV6-5 to TRBJ2-1, with TRBD2 as a possible D gene (6 bases). Trimming removed 2 bases from V and 8 bases from J, with 19 bases in between. The CDR3 runs to 16 residues. Germline CDR1 and CDR2: MNHEY and SVGAGI. The CDR3 here is CASSYGFGGAGYEQFF. The DNA for the CDR3 is TGTGCCAGCAGTTACGGGTTTGGGGGAGCGGGCTATGAGCAGTTCTTC.

J is TRBJ2-1 and V is TRBV5-6; D uncertain. Germline V gene data show CDR1 as SGHDT and CDR2 as YYEEEE. CDR3 length: 14 amino acids. V lost 7 bases and J lost 8, with 19 bases in between. CDR3 bases: TGTGCCAGCGGCATTTGGGTTGAGGAACATGAGCAGTTCTTC. As protein: CASGIWVEEHEQFF.

A few counts support this clone. The chain has TRBV28 and TRBJ1-1; TRBD1 aligns across 7 bases. The germline CDR1 and CDR2 sequences are MDHEN and SYDVKM. This CDR3 comprises 15 residues. After removal of 5 bases from V and 4 bases from J, the junction contained 10 bases not matched to a gene. CDR3 region: CASSLPTTGSTEAFF. CDR3 nucleotides: TGTGCCAGCAGTCTCCCCACGACAGGGAGCACTGAAGCTTTCTTT.